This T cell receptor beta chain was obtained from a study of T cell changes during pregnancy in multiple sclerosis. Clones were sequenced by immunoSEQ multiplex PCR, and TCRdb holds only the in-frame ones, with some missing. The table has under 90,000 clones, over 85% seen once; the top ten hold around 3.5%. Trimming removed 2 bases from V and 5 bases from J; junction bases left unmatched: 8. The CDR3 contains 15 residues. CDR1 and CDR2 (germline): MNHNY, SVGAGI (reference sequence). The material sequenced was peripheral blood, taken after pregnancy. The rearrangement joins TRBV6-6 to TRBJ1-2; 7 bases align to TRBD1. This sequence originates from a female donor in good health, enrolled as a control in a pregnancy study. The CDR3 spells CASSYVAGGTYGYTF. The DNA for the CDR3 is TGTGCCAGCAGTTACGTGGCAGGGGGAACATATGGCTACACCTTC.